The clone carrying this T cell receptor (beta chain) occurred once. Its target is not known. This entry belongs to a study of T cells in tuberculosis. Study in general: The T cells targeted glucose monomycolate, a mycobacterial lipid, via CD1B.

Described time point: new active TB diagnosis, blood taken before or within 7 days of starting treatment. Study outcomes and limitations: GMM-specific TCRs were nearer to active tuberculosis alpha repertoires, suggesting expansion. The TCR-beta difference was not significant; alpha differences partly reflected length.

The CDR3 runs 12 residues. Per the germline V gene, CDR1 is GTSNPN and CDR2 is SVGIG (reference sequence). Trimming took 5 bases from V and 7 from J, leaving 12 bases between them. Only in-frame clones appear in the TCRdb table, and some are missing; sequencing was by immunoSEQ multiplex PCR. The sample has tens of thousands of clones, around 85% seen once. Specimen: PBMCs, collected at tuberculosis diagnosis. The clonotype originates from an adult with tuberculosis. The chain recombines TRBV30 with TRBJ2-1; D is perhaps TRBD2 (5 bases). In DNA, the CDR3 is TGTGCCTGGGCGAGGGAGACGAATGAGCAGTTCTTC. Translated: CAWARETNEQFF.